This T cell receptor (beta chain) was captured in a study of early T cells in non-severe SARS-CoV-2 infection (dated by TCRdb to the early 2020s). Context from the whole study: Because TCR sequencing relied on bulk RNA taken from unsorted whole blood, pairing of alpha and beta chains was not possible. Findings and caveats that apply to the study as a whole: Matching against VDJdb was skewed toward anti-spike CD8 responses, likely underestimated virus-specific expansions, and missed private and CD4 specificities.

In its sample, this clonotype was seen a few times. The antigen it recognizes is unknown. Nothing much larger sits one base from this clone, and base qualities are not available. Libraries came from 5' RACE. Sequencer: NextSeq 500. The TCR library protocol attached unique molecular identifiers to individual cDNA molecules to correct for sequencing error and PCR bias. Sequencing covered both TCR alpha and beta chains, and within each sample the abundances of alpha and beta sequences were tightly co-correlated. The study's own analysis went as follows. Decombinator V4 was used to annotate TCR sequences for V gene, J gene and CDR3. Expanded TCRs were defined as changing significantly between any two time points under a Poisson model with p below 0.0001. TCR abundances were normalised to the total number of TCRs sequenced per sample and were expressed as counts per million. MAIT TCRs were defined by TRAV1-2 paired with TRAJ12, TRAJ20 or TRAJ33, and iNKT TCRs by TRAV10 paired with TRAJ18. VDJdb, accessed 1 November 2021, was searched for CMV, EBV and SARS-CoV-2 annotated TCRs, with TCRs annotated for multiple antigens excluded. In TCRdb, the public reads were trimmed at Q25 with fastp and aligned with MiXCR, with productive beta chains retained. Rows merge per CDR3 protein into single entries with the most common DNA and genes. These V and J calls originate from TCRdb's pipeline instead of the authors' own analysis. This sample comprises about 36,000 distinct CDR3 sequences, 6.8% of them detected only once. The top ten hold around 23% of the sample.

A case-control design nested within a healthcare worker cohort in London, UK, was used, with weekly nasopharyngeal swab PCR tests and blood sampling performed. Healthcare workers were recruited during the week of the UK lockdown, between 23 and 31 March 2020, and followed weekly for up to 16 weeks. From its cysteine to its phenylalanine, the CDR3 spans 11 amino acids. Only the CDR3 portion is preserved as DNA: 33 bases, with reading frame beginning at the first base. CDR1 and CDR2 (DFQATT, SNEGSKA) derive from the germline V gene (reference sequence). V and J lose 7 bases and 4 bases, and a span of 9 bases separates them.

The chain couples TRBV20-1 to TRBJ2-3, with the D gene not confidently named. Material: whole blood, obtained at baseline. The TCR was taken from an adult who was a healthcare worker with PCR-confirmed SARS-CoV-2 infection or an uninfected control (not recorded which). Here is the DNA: TGCAGTGGAAAGTGGGCAGATACGCAGTATTTT. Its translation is CSGKWADTQYF.